The 15 T cell receptor beta chains below were found in one sample sequenced in a study of Ad26.COV2.S vaccination and SARS-CoV-2 variants. Stated treatment: some 19 received Ad26.COV2.S at low or high dose, single or two shots; 5 received placebo; per-sample allocation not given. After the first vaccine or placebo injection, samples were drawn on day 63. Sequenced by immunoSEQ multiplex PCR; TCRdb stores in-frame clones only, minus some. The profile shows approximately 250,000 clones, roughly 89% of them singletons. The source was peripheral blood, collected in a trial of Ad26.COV2.S vaccine versus placebo. The source is a person aged 18-65 years who received the Ad26.COV2.S COVID-19 vaccine or a placebo.

CDR3 bases: TGTGCCAGCAGCATCGGATTGGGACAGGCTAATGAAAAACTGTTTTTT. This sequence encodes CASSIGLGQANEKLFF. V is TRBV9 and J is TRBJ1-4; 8 nucleotides line up with TRBD1. This CDR3 has 16 residues. CDR1 SGDLS and CDR2 YYNGEE come from the germline V gene. V was clipped by 4 bases and J by 3 bases; unmatched bases: 8.

This clone has a single count. The gene calls are TRBV19 and TRBJ2-5, with D possibly TRBD2 on 5 matching bases. The CDR3 extends over 13 amino acids. Looked up from germline, CDR1 is LNHDA and CDR2 is SQIVND (reference sequence). V was clipped by 6 bases and J by 0 bases, with 8 bases between them. CDR3 region: CASSRDYQETQYF. Here the CDR3 DNA reads TGTGCCAGTAGCCGGGATTACCAAGAGACCCAGTACTTC.

About this clone: The same CDR3 can be traced to other DNA sequences in this sample. This chain uses TRBV25-1 with TRBJ1-4; the D is unclear. Germline CDR1 MGHDK, CDR2 SYGVNS. V gave up 5 bases and J gave up 0 bases, with 7 bases separating them. The CDR3 loop spans 14 amino acids. This CDR3 is CASSRVATNEKLFF. The DNA of the CDR3 is TGTGCCAGCAGTAGAGTTGCAACTAATGAAAAACTGTTTTTT.

V is TRBV3-1 (or the pseudogene TRBV3-2) and J is TRBJ1-2; D perhaps matches TRBD1 (6 bases). Germline V gives CDR1 LGHDT, CDR2 YNNKEL (reference sequence). Trimming removed 0 bases from V and 6 bases from J, with 17 bases in between. The CDR3 is 16 residues long. The CDR3, as DNA: TGTGCCAGCAGCCAAGATCGAGGTAGGCACAGGGATGGCTACACCTTC. This codes for CASSQDRGRHRDGYTF.

CDR3: CASRRQIHQPQHF. In nucleotides, the CDR3 is TGTGCCAGCAGGCGGCAGATCCACCAGCCCCAGCATTTT. This chain connects TRBV2 to TRBJ1-5, with unresolved D. Trimming shortened V by 6 bases and J by 7 bases, and 13 bases separated the two germline ends. Per the germline V gene, CDR1 is SNHLY and CDR2 is FYNNEI. The length of the CDR3 is 13 residues.

J is TRBJ1-5 and V is TRBV6-2 or TRBV6-3, with no clear D. V dropped 4 bases and J dropped 3 bases, with 7 bases sitting between them. Germline-derived CDR1 and CDR2 are MNHEY and SVGEGT. CDR3 length: 13 residues. CDR3 coding DNA: TGTGCCAGCAGTTCACTTGACAATCAGCCCCAGCATTTT. It specifies CASSSLDNQPQHF.

The chain is built from TRBV4-3 and TRBJ1-2; D unclear. Trimming removed 0 bases at V and 2 bases at J, with 4 bases between. There are 13 residues in the CDR3. Per the germline V gene, CDR1 is LGHNA and CDR2 is YSLEER. The CDR3 sequence is CASSQDFNYGYTF. In nucleotides, the CDR3 is TGCGCCAGCAGCCAAGATTTCAACTATGGCTACACCTTC.

This chain links TRBV5-4 with TRBJ2-1; 8 bases are a match to TRBD2. V shed 2 bases and J 7 bases; nucleotides not matched to a gene: 5. Germline V gene sequence: CDR1 SGHNT, CDR2 YYREEE (reference sequence). The CDR3 is 14 amino acids. CDR3 sequence: CASSFPAGVNEQFF. The DNA of the CDR3 is TGTGCCAGCAGCTTCCCAGCGGGGGTTAATGAGCAGTTCTTC.

This clone appeared a few times. J is TRBJ2-1 and V is TRBV5-6; unclear D gene. V lost 7 bases to trimming and J lost 0 bases, with 14 bases between them. This CDR3 contains 15 residues. Germline V CDR1 and CDR2: SGHDT, YYEEEE. The CDR3 is CASDRTGYSYNEQFF. CDR3 in DNA: TGTGCCAGCGACCGAACCGGTTACTCCTACAATGAGCAGTTCTTC. The whole variable domain, remainder taken from reference TRBV5-6 and TRBJ2-1, is DAGVTQSPTHLIKTRGQQVTLRCSPKSGHDTVSWYQQALGQGPQFIFQYYEEEERQRGNFPDRFSGHQFPNYSSELNVNALLLGDSALYLCASDRTGYSYNEQFFGPGTRLTVL.

CDR3 sequence: CASSLVSRAGNQPQHF. CDR3 sequence (DNA): TGTGCCAGCAGCTTAGTGTCCAGGGCCGGCAATCAGCCCCAGCATTTT. The chain joins TRBV7-3 to TRBJ1-5, with D perhaps matching TRBD1 (5 bases). V lost 2 bases, J lost 2 bases, and 13 bases lay in between. Germline V CDR1 and CDR2: SGHTA, FQGTGA. The CDR3 contains 16 residues.

The chain couples TRBV24-1 to TRBJ2-1, with D tentatively TRBD2 (6 bases). CDR1 KGHDR and CDR2 SFDVKD come from the germline V gene. The CDR3 extends over 17 amino acids. Deletions cut 5 bases from V and 6 bases from J, with 22 bases between. The CDR3 DNA sequence: TGTGCCACCAGTGGATGGGCCGGGACTGGATTCGGCAATGAGCAGTTCTTC. It encodes CATSGWAGTGFGNEQFF.

This sequence joins TRBV12-2 and TRBJ1-2; the listed D gene, TRBD1, was not tested against the DNA. TRBV12-2 is termed a pseudogene. The CDR3 runs 15 residues. DNA for the CDR3: TGTGCAAGTCGCTCCAGAATTAAAGTCTTCTATGGCTACACCTTC. It translates to CASRSRIKVFYGYTF.

This chain uses TRBV7-9 with TRBJ2-3; the match to TRBD2 covers 8 bases. Trimming at V came to 3 bases and at J to 0 bases, leaving 8 bases not matched to a gene. Germline V gives CDR1 SEHNR, CDR2 FQNEAQ (reference sequence). The CDR3 is 17 amino acids. In nucleotides, the CDR3 is TGTGCCAGCAGCTTCGTAGGTAGCGGGGTTAGCACAGATACGCAGTATTTT. Its translation: CASSFVGSGVSTDTQYF.

This chain connects TRBV5-6 to TRBJ1-1, with D perhaps TRBD1 (6 bases). Germline loops: CDR1 SGHDT, CDR2 YYEEEE. V shed 4 bases and J shed 4 bases, with 20 bases lying between them. This CDR3 comprises 16 residues. CDR3 sequence reads: CASSTGQTAFLTEAFF. The CDR3 coding sequence is TGTGCCAGCAGCACCGGACAGACGGCTTTTCTCACTGAAGCTTTCTTT.

The chain couples TRBV6-2 or TRBV6-3 to TRBJ2-7; D is undetermined. Trimming left V 4 bases short and J 3 bases short, with 7 bases between. CDR1 is MNHEY, CDR2 SVGEGT, per germline. This CDR3 has 12 amino acids. The CDR3 region is CASSSSHYEQYV. The CDR3 DNA is TGTGCCAGCAGTTCCTCCCACTACGAGCAGTACGTC.